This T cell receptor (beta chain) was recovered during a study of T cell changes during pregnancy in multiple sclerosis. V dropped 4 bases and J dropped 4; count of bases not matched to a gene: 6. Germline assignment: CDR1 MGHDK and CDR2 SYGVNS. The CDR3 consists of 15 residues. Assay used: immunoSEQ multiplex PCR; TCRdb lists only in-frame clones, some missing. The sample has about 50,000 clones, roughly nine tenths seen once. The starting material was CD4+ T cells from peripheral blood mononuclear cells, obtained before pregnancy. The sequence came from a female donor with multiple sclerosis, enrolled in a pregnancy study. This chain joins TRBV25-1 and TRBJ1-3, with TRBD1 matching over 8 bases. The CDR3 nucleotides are TGTGCCAGCAGTGTCGCGACAGGGGTCGGAAACACCATATATTTT. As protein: CASSVATGVGNTIYF.